The source of this T cell receptor (beta chain) is a study of blood T cell repertoires in COVID-19. Study overall: The cDNA or gDNA used as material had been derived from T cells, B-cell-depleted T cells, or PBMCs.

The repertoire was sequenced with immunoSEQ multiplex PCR; TCRdb's copy has only in-frame clones and lacks some. This repertoire shows around 450,000 clones, around 90% found once; its top ten account for under 0.75%. The specimen sequenced was PBMCs or T cells enriched from blood (not recorded which). This receptor was taken from a woman between 18 and 29 years old who had recovered from COVID-19.

This CDR3 is CASSLAGLAGELAKNIQYF. The CDR3 DNA reads as TGTGCCAGCAGCTTGGCGGGACTAGCGGGGGAACTAGCCAAAAACATTCAGTACTTC. The rearrangement joins TRBV5-6 to TRBJ2-4; 14 nucleotides line up with TRBD2. The CDR3 is made up of 19 amino acids. Trimming removed 0 bases from V and 0 bases from J; junction bases left unmatched: 5. CDR1 is SGHDT, CDR2 YYEEEE, per germline.